This T cell receptor (beta chain) originates from a study of OX40 agonist ivuxolimab in advanced cancers. Broadly, across the study: The costimulatory receptor OX40 (CD134) was targeted by ivuxolimab, a fully human IgG2 agonistic monoclonal antibody. Intravenous ivuxolimab was administered to patients every 2 weeks at six dose levels: 0.01, 0.1, 0.3, 1.5, 3 and 10 mg/kg. Of the approximately 50 dose-escalation patients, hepatocellular carcinoma was present in approximately 20, melanoma in some 15, renal cell carcinoma in 9 and head and neck cancer in 9. In the dose-escalation cohort, over 65% of patients were male, and the mean age was approximately 64 years, with a range of roughly 20 to 80. Patients were allowed to have had prior anti-PD-1, anti-PD-L1 or anti-CTLA-4 therapy, and approximately 40% of the dose-escalation patients had been treated with checkpoint inhibitors. Partial responses occurred in three dose-escalation patients, of whom one had hepatocellular carcinoma and two had cutaneous melanoma. Peripheral TCRbeta sequencing was intended to test whether TCR sequence diversity was altered and clonal T-cell expansion was caused by ivuxolimab. The monotherapy dose-escalation portion (N of about 50 patients) of the phase I ivuxolimab trial is reported in the paper. Broader findings and caveats from the paper: Antigen specificity was not determined for the clonally expanded peripheral T cells. In partial responders in the 0.1-3.0 mg/kg groups, normalized peripheral clonal expansion was found to be among the lowest, especially among CD8+ T cells. After ivuxolimab, CD8+ T cells had more expanded clones than CD4+ T cells on average. Low levels of normalized T-cell clonal expansion were also seen in some patients who did not respond. Clonal expansion of both CD4+ and CD8+ blood T cells was observed from baseline to week 6 at doses 0.1 to 3.0 mg/kg.

The trial excluded patients who had a history of autoimmune disease or were on systemic immunosuppression. Peripheral blood for TCR sequencing was drawn from every dose cohort at baseline, at cycle 4 day 1 and at cycle 7 day 1. Samples were obtained from an open-label, multicenter, first-in-human phase I dose-escalation trial of ivuxolimab. Adults with locally advanced or metastatic head and neck squamous cell, hepatocellular, melanoma or renal cell carcinoma were enrolled in the trial. Before TCR sequencing, CD4+ T cells and CD8+ T cells from peripheral blood were sorted into separate populations. To sequence the TCRbeta CDR3 region, genomic DNA was isolated from the sorted cells. TCRbeta CDR3 regions were sequenced using the immunoSEQ Assay. Held by TCRdb, this immuneACCESS table contains in-frame sequences only and omits some clones. Under half of the omission traces to an unresolved V gene where checked; the cause of the rest is unknown. In all, the sample holds 77,000 or so clones, and just under 95% of those were seen once. The ten largest clones take up around 0.32% of the sample.

About this clone: Its specific antigen is unknown. No clone much larger than this one lies a single base away; base qualities are absent.

The CDR1 and CDR2 encoded by the germline V gene are SGHTA and FQGNSA. The CDR3 runs 16 amino acids, cysteine and phenylalanine included. The entry retains the CDR3 DNA only, 48 bases that are in frame from base 1. Trimming takes 4 bases off V and 2 bases off J; junction bases not matched to a gene: 7. The sequenced sample was CD4+ or CD8+ T cells sorted from blood, obtained in a trial of the OX40 agonist ivuxolimab. The chain joins TRBV7-2 to TRBJ2-1; 8 central nucleotides agree with TRBD1. The sequence came from an adult with an advanced solid tumor such as melanoma, head and neck, liver or kidney cancer. The CDR3 protein sequence reads: CASSSAQGATYNEQFF. The bases read TGTGCCAGCAGCTCCGCCCAGGGGGCCACCTACAATGAGCAGTTCTTC. Joined to the reference TRBV7-2 and TRBJ2-1 proteins, this CDR3 gives the full variable domain: GAGVSQSPSNKVTEKGKDVELRCDPISGHTALYWYRQSLGQGLEFLIYFQGNSAPDKSGLPSDRFSAERTGGSVSTLTIQRTQQEDSAVYLCASSSAQGATYNEQFFGPGTRLTVL.